The rows below give T cell receptor beta chains drawn from one sample of a study of blood T cell repertoires in COVID-19. The table came from immunoSEQ multiplex PCR; TCRdb's copy has only in-frame clones and leaves some out. The repertoire includes 110,000 or so clones, around 86% of them detected once, and 4% to 5% sits in the top ten. The sample comprised peripheral blood. The receptors come from a woman in her sixties or seventies with acute or convalescent COVID-19. Each CDR3 is given with its conserved first and last residue. D genes are given only for firm matches. The size entry is marked missing in some rows and otherwise reads once, few, many or a size class.

cdr3_aa: CASSLGKGRWGNNEQFF; cdr3_nt: TGCGCCAGCAGCCTGGGGAAGGGGCGCTGGGGCAACAATGAGCAGTTCTTC; v_call: TRBV5-1; d_call: .; clone_size: .; cdr3_length: 17; j_call: TRBJ2-1
cdr3_aa: CASNILAGANNEQFF; cdr3_nt: TGCGCCAGCAACATACTAGCGGGAGCAAATAATGAGCAGTTCTTC; v_call: TRBV5-1; d_call: TRBD2; clone_size: once; cdr3_length: 15; j_call: TRBJ2-1
cdr3_aa: CAIMAQTGTYEQYF; cdr3_nt: TGTGCCATCATGGCCCAGACAGGGACCTACGAGCAGTACTTC; v_call: TRBV10-3; d_call: TRBD1; clone_size: .; cdr3_length: 14; j_call: TRBJ2-7
cdr3_aa: CASSDDRGKGFNYGYTF; cdr3_nt: TGTGCCAGCAGTGATGACAGGGGCAAAGGGTTTAACTATGGCTACACCTTC; v_call: TRBV6-1; d_call: TRBD1; clone_size: .; cdr3_length: 17; j_call: TRBJ1-2
cdr3_aa: CASSFGTDYDQPQHF; cdr3_nt: TGTGCCAGCAGTTTCGGGACAGACTACGATCAGCCCCAGCATTTT; v_call: TRBV28; d_call: TRBD1; clone_size: .; cdr3_length: 15; j_call: TRBJ1-5
cdr3_aa: CASSQGTGGDGYTF; cdr3_nt: TGTGCCAGCAGCCAAGGGACAGGGGGCGATGGCTACACCTTC; v_call: TRBV3-1/TRBV3-2; d_call: TRBD1; clone_size: .; cdr3_length: 14; j_call: TRBJ1-2
cdr3_aa: CASSFREAETQYF; cdr3_nt: TGTGCCAGCAGTTTCAGGGAGGCGGAGACCCAGTACTTC; v_call: TRBV27; d_call: .; clone_size: .; cdr3_length: 13; j_call: TRBJ2-5
cdr3_aa: CASSYSWGRGEAFF; cdr3_nt: TGTGCCAGCAGTTACTCCTGGGGAAGGGGTGAAGCTTTCTTT; v_call: TRBV6-5; d_call: .; clone_size: .; cdr3_length: 14; j_call: TRBJ1-1
cdr3_aa: CASSLVPGLNTEAFF; cdr3_nt: TGTGCCAGCAGCTTAGTTCCGGGTCTGAACACTGAAGCTTTCTTT; v_call: TRBV7-2; d_call: .; clone_size: .; cdr3_length: 15; j_call: TRBJ1-1
cdr3_aa: CASSPTGQATGELFF; cdr3_nt: TGTGCCAGCAGCCCCACAGGGCAGGCCACCGGGGAGCTGTTTTTT; v_call: TRBV28; d_call: .; clone_size: .; cdr3_length: 15; j_call: TRBJ2-2
cdr3_aa: CATSRGQGANTGELFF; cdr3_nt: TGTGCCACCAGCAGAGGGCAGGGGGCGAACACCGGGGAGCTGTTTTTT; v_call: TRBV15; d_call: TRBD1; clone_size: .; cdr3_length: 16; j_call: TRBJ2-2
cdr3_aa: CASSRRDRTYEQYF; cdr3_nt: TGTGCCAGCAGCCGGCGGGACCGAACCTACGAGCAGTACTTC; v_call: TRBV7-2; d_call: .; clone_size: .; cdr3_length: 14; j_call: TRBJ2-7
cdr3_aa: CAISVSGTGFNSPLHF; cdr3_nt: TGTGCCATCAGTGTCTCTGGGACAGGCTTTAATTCACCCCTCCACTTT; v_call: TRBV10-3; d_call: TRBD1; clone_size: .; cdr3_length: 16; j_call: TRBJ1-6
cdr3_aa: CASRTDRVTTNEKLFF; cdr3_nt: TGTGCCAGCAGAACCGACAGGGTAACAACTAATGAAAAACTGTTTTTT; v_call: TRBV28; d_call: TRBD1; clone_size: .; cdr3_length: 16; j_call: TRBJ1-4
cdr3_aa: CASSVESSTNEKLFF; cdr3_nt: TGTGCCAGCAGCGTTGAGAGTTCAACTAATGAAAAACTGTTTTTT; v_call: TRBV9; d_call: .; clone_size: .; cdr3_length: 15; j_call: TRBJ1-4
cdr3_aa: CSVAGTGWFDTGELFF; cdr3_nt: TGCAGCGTCGCCGGGACAGGGTGGTTCGACACCGGGGAGCTGTTTTTT; v_call: TRBV29-1; d_call: TRBD1; clone_size: .; cdr3_length: 16; j_call: TRBJ2-2
cdr3_aa: CASSVTGPNYGYTF; cdr3_nt: TGTGCCAGCAGTGTTACAGGACCGAACTATGGCTACACCTTC; v_call: TRBV2; d_call: .; clone_size: .; cdr3_length: 14; j_call: TRBJ1-2
cdr3_aa: CASSLRGGGRQETQYF; cdr3_nt: TGCGCCAGCAGCTTGAGGGGCGGGGGGCGCCAAGAGACCCAGTACTTC; v_call: TRBV5-1; d_call: TRBD2; clone_size: .; cdr3_length: 16; j_call: TRBJ2-5
cdr3_aa: CASSLQGGGTEAFF; cdr3_nt: TGTGCCAGCAGTCTACAGGGGGGCGGCACTGAAGCTTTCTTT; v_call: TRBV6-2/TRBV6-3; d_call: TRBD1; clone_size: .; cdr3_length: 14; j_call: TRBJ1-1
cdr3_aa: CASSPGTDNEQFF; cdr3_nt: TGTGCCAGCAGCCCGGGGACAGACAATGAGCAGTTCTTC; v_call: TRBV7-8; d_call: TRBD1; clone_size: .; cdr3_length: 13; j_call: TRBJ2-1
cdr3_aa: CASSQAGVGDTQYF; cdr3_nt: TGTGCCAGCAGCCAAGCAGGGGTCGGAGATACGCAGTATTTT; v_call: TRBV3-1/TRBV3-2; d_call: .; clone_size: .; cdr3_length: 14; j_call: TRBJ2-3
cdr3_aa: CASSYSVSRKGQPQHF; cdr3_nt: TGTGCCAGCAGTTACTCGGTCTCCAGGAAGGGGCAGCCCCAGCATTTT; v_call: TRBV6-2/TRBV6-3; d_call: .; clone_size: .; cdr3_length: 16; j_call: TRBJ1-5
cdr3_aa: CASSPDRRPQPQHF; cdr3_nt: TGTGCCAGCAGTCCAGACAGAAGACCTCAGCCCCAGCATTTT; v_call: TRBV28; d_call: .; clone_size: .; cdr3_length: 14; j_call: TRBJ1-5
cdr3_aa: CASSIPAGGSPLHF; cdr3_nt: TGTGCCAGTAGTATACCCGCAGGGGGTTCACCCCTCCACTTT; v_call: TRBV19; d_call: TRBD1; clone_size: few; cdr3_length: 14; j_call: TRBJ1-6
cdr3_aa: CASSLDRDRGAFF; cdr3_nt: TGCGCCAGCAGCTTGGATAGAGACAGGGGAGCTTTCTTT; v_call: TRBV5-1; d_call: TRBD1; clone_size: .; cdr3_length: 13; j_call: TRBJ1-1
cdr3_aa: CASSLRTGENEKLFF; cdr3_nt: TGTGCCAGCAGCTTACGGACAGGGGAGAATGAAAAACTGTTTTTT; v_call: TRBV7-9; d_call: TRBD1; clone_size: .; cdr3_length: 15; j_call: TRBJ1-4
cdr3_aa: CASSQDSRVGYGYTF; cdr3_nt: TGCGCCAGCAGCCAAGATTCCCGGGTTGGGTATGGCTACACCTTC; v_call: TRBV4-3; d_call: .; clone_size: .; cdr3_length: 15; j_call: TRBJ1-2